The sample holds a few counts of the clone carrying this TCR beta chain. Its antigen remains unknown. Prepared libraries of TCR beta cDNA carried unique molecular identifiers. MiXCR, applied by TCRdb to the PCR reads, yields one record per CDR3 protein. The sample shows a few hundred thousand distinct CDR3 sequences, 34% of them seen only once. Germline V gene data show CDR1 as DFQATT and CDR2 as SNEGSKA (reference sequence). V was pared by 0 bases and J by 0 bases, with 11 bases between. The CDR3 extends over 15 amino acids. This sample was included in a study of post-analysis software for immune sequencing data. Study-wide points: Among multiple sclerosis patients, normalized Chao1 diversity was significantly below that of controls. Five or six TRBV segments appeared more often in patients than in controls, and TRBV5-6, TRBV5-1 and TRBV20-1 were among these.

This chain links TRBV20-1 with TRBJ1-1; D is ambiguous. Source material: blood. The source of this sequence is a girl aged 2-17 years with multiple sclerosis. In DNA, the CDR3 is TGCAGTGCTAGAGATCTTAGCAGGCTGAACACTGAAGCTTTCTTT. Translating it yields CSARDLSRLNTEAFF.